Following are 20 T cell receptor beta chains from one sample sequenced in a study of metastatic and nonmetastatic thyroid tumors. TCRdb ran MiXCR on the PCR reads. This table has 22,000 or so clones, under 25% appearing once. Patients were all untreated before their thyroid surgery. The sequenced sample consisted of blood. These receptors came from a male donor with papillary thyroid cancer or a benign thyroid nodule (not recorded which). Some clones in this sample may be carry-over from other donors' samples.

This clone was seen more than once but under ten times. A read error may explain this, as a much larger clone is one base away. J is TRBJ2-2 and V is TRBV30; 7 bases line up with TRBD2. Germline CDR1 is GTSNPN and CDR2 is SVGIG (reference sequence). This CDR3 has 14 amino acids. The CDR3 DNA sequence: TGTGCCTGGGGAGCTAGCGGTAGTACCGGGGAGCTGCTTTTT. This codes for CAWGASGSTGELLF.

This clone occurred many times. V is TRBV6-1 and J is TRBJ2-7; tentative D call: TRBD1 (6 bases). The CDR3 length is 14 residues. Trimming removed 5 bases at V and 6 bases at J, with 17 bases between. Germline V gene lookup returns CDR1 MNHNS and CDR2 SASEGT. CDR3 nucleotides: TGTGCCAGCAGTTCCCCCTTACAGGGTGCCGAGCAGTACTTC. Translation: CASSSPLQGAEQYF.

The V call is TRBV12-3 or TRBV12-4, the J call TRBJ2-2; 9 bases align to TRBD1. The CDR3 has 15 residues. The J segment lost 5 bases and the V segment lost 6 bases, leaving 7 bases of the junction unmatched. The DNA of the CDR3 is TGTGCCAGCAGCCTGACAGGGGGGAAAACCGGGGAGCTGTTTTTT. As protein: CASSLTGGKTGELFF.

About this clone itself: With a much larger clone just one base away, this may be a read error. The conserved phenylalanine or tryptophan is not found at the CDR3 terminus, so this likely reflects a read error. The rearrangement links TRBV20-1 to TRBJ1-5; D is ambiguous. The CDR3 has 12 amino acids. Trimming pared 6 bases from V and 7 bases from J, leaving 13 bases between. The germline V gene has CDR1 DFQATT and CDR2 SNEGSKA (reference sequence). CDR3: CSAVTRGQPQHS. DNA for the CDR3: TGCAGTGCGGTCACCCGGGGACAGCCCCAGCATTCT.

This clone was seen more than once but under ten times. A much larger clone lies a single base off, so this may be a read error. The identical CDR3 is also encoded by other nucleotide sequences in the sample. The chain links TRBV3-1 to TRBJ1-1; TRBD1 aligns across 9 bases. The V gene end was trimmed by 6 bases and the J gene end by 2 bases; junction bases not matched to a gene: 4. The V gene's germline CDR1 is LGHDT and CDR2 YNNKEL (reference sequence). The CDR3 contains 14 residues. In DNA form, the CDR3 reads TGTGCCAGCAGTCAAACAGGGGGCAACACTGAAGCTTTCTTT. It codes for CASSQTGGNTEAFF.

This clone has ten or more counts. This chain uses TRBV7-8 with TRBJ2-4; the D gene is possibly TRBD1 (5 bases). The CDR3 covers 19 residues. Per the germline V gene, CDR1 is SGHVS and CDR2 is FQNEAQ. The germline V and J ends were trimmed by 5 bases and 1 base, with 24 bases remaining between them. The CDR3 region has the DNA TGTGCCAGCAGCCCCGCCCACAGGACAACCTCAGGGGCCAAAAACATTCAGTACTTC. This encodes CASSPAHRTTSGAKNIQYF.

This clone was picked up many times. This chain connects TRBV30 to TRBJ2-7; TRBD2 might be the D (5 bases). Germline values: CDR1 GTSNPN, CDR2 SVGIG (reference sequence). The CDR3 has 15 amino acids. V was cut by 1 base and J by 1 base, with 14 bases left in between. The CDR3 DNA is TGTGCCTGGAGTGGGACTGTCACTACATCCTACGAGCAGTACTTC. It translates to CAWSGTVTTSYEQYF.

This clone was seen only a few times. The chain couples TRBV28 to TRBJ2-7, with D tentatively TRBD1 (6 bases). This CDR3 has 14 amino acids. The germline gives CDR1 MDHEN, CDR2 SYDVKM. The V gene lost 6 bases and the J gene lost 2 bases, with 14 bases spanning the gap. CDR3 sequence reads: CASRSGVKPYEQYF. CDR3 DNA sequence: TGTGCCAGCAGGTCAGGGGTAAAGCCCTACGAGCAGTACTTC.

Comments on this clone: This clone may be a read error of a much larger clone one base away. The chain uses TRBV6-5 and TRBJ2-7, with TRBD1 matching 8 bases. There are 15 residues in the CDR3. Germline-derived CDR1 and CDR2 are MNHEY and SVGAGI. This CDR3 reads CASSYSTGGTYEQYF. CDR3 in DNA: TGTGCCAGCAGTTATTCTACAGGGGGAACCTACGAGCAGTACTTT.

In the case of this clone: This could be a read error, since a much larger clone is one nucleotide away. The V and J genes are TRBV18 and TRBJ1-1; D unclear. The CDR3 runs to 14 residues. The germline V gene has CDR1 KGHSH and CDR2 LQKENI. In DNA, the CDR3 is TGTGCCAGCTCACATGGCTCGTCGAACACTGAAGATTTCTTT. It encodes CASSHGSSNTEDFF.

This clone was seen a single time. The chain combines TRBV5-1 with TRBJ1-2; 7 positions agree with TRBD1. Germline-derived CDR1 and CDR2 are SGHRS and YFSETQ. This CDR3 contains 13 residues. V dropped 5 bases and J dropped 7; count of bases not matched to a gene: 8. CDR3 residues: CASSAEGARGYTF. In DNA, the CDR3 is TGCGCCAGCAGTGCCGAGGGGGCGCGTGGCTACACCTTC.

The V and J genes are TRBV4-2 and TRBJ2-7, with 7 nucleotides matching TRBD1. Germline CDR1 and CDR2: LGHNA and YNFKEQ. Trimming took 0 bases from V and 0 from J; bases not matched to a gene: 5. This CDR3 has 16 amino acids. The CDR3, as DNA: TGTGCCAGCAGCCAAGACGAGGGGGCGAGCTCCTACGAGCAGTACTTC. Translating gives CASSQDEGASSYEQYF.

This clone turned up a few times. A read error may account for a junction end that differs from germline. The chain links TRBV15 to TRBJ2-7, with a possible D match to TRBD2 (8 bases). Germline V CDR1 and CDR2: LNHNV, YYDKDF (reference sequence). CDR3 size: 12 residues. CDR3 loop: CATSRVAGQKDF. DNA of the CDR3: TGTGCCACCAGCAGAGTAGCGGGACAGAAGGACTTC.

This clone was recorded many times. The V call is TRBV3-1, the J call TRBJ2-3, with 8 bases aligning to TRBD2. The CDR3 is 15 amino acids. Per the germline V gene, CDR1 is LGHDT and CDR2 is YNNKEL (reference sequence). The J segment lost 6 bases and the V segment lost 5 bases, leaving 10 bases of the junction unmatched. The CDR3 loop is CASSSGLGFTDTQYF. Written as DNA, the CDR3 is TGTGCCAGCAGCTCGGGACTAGGGTTCACTGATACGCAGTATTTT.

This chain joins TRBV18 and TRBJ1-1; TRBD1 agrees at 9 bases. CDR3 size: 16 residues. The J segment lost 6 bases and the V segment lost 0 bases, leaving 8 bases of the junction unmatched. Germline V lookup: CDR1 KGHSH, CDR2 LQKENI. The CDR3, as DNA: TGTGCCAGCTCACCACCGGGACAGGGTAGGTCTGCTGAAGCTTTCTTT. Its translation: CASSPPGQGRSAEAFF.

There are many counts of this clone. The V call is TRBV10-3, the J call TRBJ2-1, with 7 bases fitting TRBD2. CDR3 length: 13 amino acids. J lost 7 bases, V lost 9 bases, and 9 bases had no gene match. From germline, CDR1 is ENHRY and CDR2 SYGVKD. Here the CDR3 DNA reads TGTGCCATGGGGGGGATCTCACCTAATGAGCAGTTCTTC. Protein product: CAMGGISPNEQFF.

At least ten counts were recorded for this clone. V usage is TRBV6-5 and J usage is TRBJ1-1; 7 bases match TRBD1. This CDR3 spans 15 amino acids. Trimming at V came to 0 bases and at J to 4 bases, leaving 5 bases not matched to a gene. Per the germline V gene, CDR1 is MNHEY and CDR2 is SVGAGI. The CDR3 nucleotides are TGTGCCAGCAGTTACTCGAGACAGGGCCTCACTGAAGCTTTCTTT. Protein: CASSYSRQGLTEAFF.

This rearrangement joins TRBV9 to TRBJ1-6; no clear D. CDR3 length equals 14 residues. The germline gives CDR1 SGDLS, CDR2 YYNGEE. Deletions cut 0 bases from V and 7 bases from J, with 8 bases between. The CDR3 is CASSVEAVNSPLHF. In DNA form, the CDR3 reads TGTGCCAGCAGCGTAGAGGCGGTAAATTCACCCCTCCACTTT.

The V and J genes are TRBV20-1 and TRBJ1-2, with 7 bases identical to TRBD1. This CDR3 has 13 amino acids. Germline trimming cut 0 bases from V and 4 bases from J; bases unmatched to any gene: 2. Germline V lookup: CDR1 DFQATT, CDR2 SNEGSKA (reference sequence). As DNA, the CDR3 is TGCAGTGCTAGAGACACAGGGGCCTATGGCTACACCTTC. Translating it yields CSARDTGAYGYTF.

This clone was counted only a few times. V is TRBV28 and J is TRBJ1-6; no clear D gene. The V end lost 6 bases, the J end lost 13 bases, and 19 bases lay between the germline ends. CDR1 and CDR2 from the germline V gene are MDHEN and SYDVKM. The CDR3 runs to 14 residues. CDR3 loop: CASSQERLAAPLHF. CDR3 DNA: TGTGCCAGCAGCCAAGAACGATTGGCGGCGCCCCTCCACTTT.